The rows below give T cell receptor beta chains drawn from one sample of a study of T cells in localized non-small cell lung cancer. Method: immunoSEQ multiplex PCR; TCRdb's copy keeps in-frame clones and lacks some. The sample comprises about 34,000 clones, 93% of which are singletons, and approximately 7.9% rests with the top ten. The specimen comprised peripheral blood, sampled before any cancer treatment. The receptors originated from a female donor at least 60 years old with stage I lung adenocarcinoma. The conserved cysteine and the conserved F or W are not part of the CDR3 here. Each record gives: D gene, J gene, V gene, CDR3 protein. A D gene is named only where the DNA matches it firmly.

.,TRBJ1-3,TRBV6-5,ASSYDIGNTIY
.,TRBJ1-5,TRBV15,ATSRDVGAPQH
TRBD2,TRBJ2-1,TRBV11-2,ASSFGGGGTYNEQF
TRBD2,TRBJ2-1,TRBV5-1,ASSPRALSGRAANEQF
.,TRBJ1-5,TRBV6-6,ASSYSIQPPQPQH
.,TRBJ1-1,TRBV6-1,ASSYRQEAF
.,TRBJ2-1,TRBV5-1,ASSFPDSYNEQF
.,TRBJ2-1,TRBV18,ASSPDFGPYNEQF
TRBD1,TRBJ1-2,TRBV6-5,ASSSMDRGREGYT
.,TRBJ1-1,TRBV5-6,ASSQQNTEAF
.,TRBJ1-1,TRBV6-6,ASSSAQRNTEAF
TRBD2,TRBJ2-5,TRBV6-5,ASKRGGRAETQY
TRBD2,TRBJ2-5,TRBV5-4,ASSVRTSAHQQETQY
.,TRBJ1-2,TRBV6-6,ASTPHRAGYT
.,TRBJ2-1,TRBV4-3,ASSPRVDSYNEQF
.,TRBJ2-3,TRBV5-4,ASSLYLQLTDTQY
TRBD1,TRBJ1-2,TRBV29-1,SVTPGQGT
TRBD2,TRBJ2-1,TRBV7-8,ASSLTPGLAGVPAEQF
.,TRBJ1-1,TRBV6-1,ASSEGSLNTEAF
.,TRBJ1-5,TRBV6-4,ATLAGQPQH
.,TRBJ2-1,TRBV27,ASSLSYSYNEQF
TRBD2,TRBJ2-3,TRBV28,ASSLPTSSLGTQY
.,TRBJ2-1,TRBV30,AWTRGIEQF
.,TRBJ1-2,TRBV2,ASSEDPGSGYT
.,TRBJ2-1,TRBV30,AWSVRLNEQF
.,TRBJ1-1,TRBV30,AWRLAGRRNTEAF
TRBD1,TRBJ2-5,TRBV7-9,ASSFGQDGKTQY
.,TRBJ2-7,TRBV27,ASGTGRRGEYEQY
.,TRBJ2-4,TRBV7-8,ASSLTTEDIQY
.,TRBJ2-3,TRBV7-9,ASSSRDSTDTQY
.,TRBJ1-4,TRBV7-3,ASSLQGGPEKLF